This entry features one TCR beta chain sequence. This entry belongs to a study of technical replicates of blood from several donors. Measured with immunoSEQ multiplex PCR; TCRdb has only the in-frame clones, and not every one. The sample holds about 79,000 clones; roughly 92% are singletons and the top ten take just over 0.25%. The CDR3 totals 15 residues. V gave up 4 bases and J gave up 2 bases; unmatched junction bases: 6. Germline-derived CDR1 and CDR2 are SGHRS and YFSETQ. J is TRBJ1-3 and V is TRBV5-1, with 7 bases lining up with TRBD1. The sequence was collected from a human donor in good health. Sequencing used T cells isolated from PBMCs. CDR3 sequence: CASSVLQGAGNTIYF. CDR3 DNA sequence: TGCGCCAGCAGCGTACTTCAGGGGGCTGGAAACACCATATATTTT.